These 10 T cell receptor beta chains came from one sample sequenced in a study of identifying expanded T cells in peripheral blood. Repertoires were generated with immunoSEQ multiplex PCR, while TCRdb's copy carries only in-frame clones and drops some. The data show more than 85,000 clones, 88% seen once. Sequenced material: blood. Receptor source: a person between 18 and 75 years old in good health.

The J gene is TRBJ2-7, the V gene TRBV18; 8 nucleotides match TRBD2. The trim removed 6 bases at V and 2 bases at J, leaving 6 bases unmatched. The CDR3 sequence is 14 residues long. Germline V gene sequence: CDR1 KGHSH, CDR2 LQKENI. The DNA for the CDR3 is TGTGCCAGCTCTCCGACGGGGGGGGCCTACGAGCAGTACTTC. It translates to CASSPTGGAYEQYF.

The chain has TRBV5-6 and TRBJ2-2; D is ambiguous. Germline V CDR1 and CDR2: SGHDT, YYEEEE. CDR3 size: 17 residues. Trimming pared 0 bases from V and 2 bases from J, leaving 14 bases between. CDR3: CASSLARRQINTGELFF. As DNA, the CDR3 is TGTGCCAGCAGCTTGGCCAGGCGTCAAATAAACACCGGGGAGCTGTTTTTT.

This chain links TRBV29-1 with TRBJ1-2; tentative D call: TRBD1 (5 bases). With 4 bases removed from V and 4 bases from J, the gap between germline ends came to 16 bases. The CDR3 totals 14 residues. In germline, CDR1 is SQVTM, CDR2 ANQGSEA. The CDR3 region is CSVAPGTGIYGYTF. The DNA of the CDR3 is TGCAGCGTTGCCCCCGGGACGGGAATCTATGGCTACACCTTC.

The V call is TRBV9, the J call TRBJ1-3; D is ambiguous. The length of the CDR3 is 16 residues. Between the trimmed V and J ends, which lost 4 bases and 2 bases, there was a span of 16 bases. Germline assignment: CDR1 SGDLS and CDR2 YYNGEE. DNA of the CDR3: TGTGCCAGCAGCACCCACGGGGAGGCAACTGGAAACACCATATATTTT. It codes for CASSTHGEATGNTIYF.

The chain recombines TRBV19 with TRBJ1-3; D unresolved. Per the germline V gene, CDR1 is LNHDA and CDR2 is SQIVND (reference sequence). The V end was cut by 3 bases, the J end by 3 bases, with 6 bases between. The CDR3 extends over 13 amino acids. The CDR3: CASSMGNGNTIYF. The CDR3 nucleotides are TGTGCCAGTAGTATGGGAAATGGAAACACCATATATTTT. The full variable domain, with the rest looked up from reference TRBV19 and TRBJ1-3, is DGGITQSPKYLFRKEGQNVTLSCEQNLNHDAMYWYRQDPGQGLRLIYYSQIVNDFQKGDIAEGYSVSREKKESFPLTVTSAQKNPTAFYLCASSMGNGNTIYFGEGSWLTVV.

The chain is built from TRBV28 and TRBJ2-6, with TRBD2 matching 8 bases. This CDR3 is built from 15 residues. V was clipped by 7 bases and J by 0 bases; unmatched bases: 2. CDR1 and CDR2 from the germline V gene are MDHEN and SYDVKM. CDR3 region: CASNAGGSGANVLTF. CDR3 nucleotides: TGTGCCAGCAACGCGGGGGGCTCTGGGGCCAACGTCCTGACTTTC.

In this sample, this clone turned up once. The V gene is TRBV6-6, the J gene TRBJ2-1, with 9 bases aligning to TRBD1. Germline CDR1 is MNHNY and CDR2 is SVGAGI (reference sequence). The CDR3 is made up of 15 amino acids. Germline trimming cut 4 bases from V and 5 bases from J; bases unmatched to any gene: 6. The CDR3 bases are TGTGCCAGCAGTTCGACCGGGACAGGGAACAATGAGCAGTTCTTC. Its translation: CASSSTGTGNNEQFF.

The chain links TRBV28 to TRBJ1-4; D unclear. The CDR3 has 12 amino acids. Trimming left V 5 bases short and J 10 bases short, with 11 bases between. Per the germline V gene, CDR1 is MDHEN and CDR2 is SYDVKM. The CDR3 protein is CASSPPRGKLFF. In nucleotides, the CDR3 is TGTGCCAGCAGTCCCCCCCGGGGAAAACTGTTTTTT. Drawing the rest from reference TRBV28 and TRBJ1-4, the complete variable domain is DVKVTQSSRYLVKRTGEKVFLECVQDMDHENMFWYRQDPGLGLRLIYFSYDVKMKEKGDIPEGYSVSREKKERFSLILESASTNQTSMYLCASSPPRGKLFFGSGTQLSVL.

The genes are TRBV7-9 and TRBJ1-2; D is undetermined. Germline V gives CDR1 SEHNR, CDR2 FQNEAQ (reference sequence). V lost 1 base and J 8 bases, leaving 11 bases between the germline ends. This CDR3 is 13 amino acids long. The CDR3 DNA sequence: TGTGCCAGCAGCTTAGTAACGGGTGAGGGCTACACCTTC. The encoded protein is CASSLVTGEGYTF.

A single count supports this clone. The chain uses TRBV30 and TRBJ2-1; 12 bases agree with TRBD2. This CDR3 has 18 residues. After removal of 3 bases from V and 0 bases from J, the junction contained 9 bases not matched to a gene. Germline V lookup: CDR1 GTSNPN, CDR2 SVGIG (reference sequence). The CDR3 sequence: CAWSGLAGRFSSYNEQFF. The CDR3 DNA follows: TGTGCCTGGAGCGGACTAGCGGGGAGATTTAGCTCCTACAATGAGCAGTTCTTC.